This T cell receptor beta chain was retrieved from a study of persistence of HIV-infected CD4 T cells. This was the immunoSEQ version 4 assay in survey mode. The protocol was immunoSEQ multiplex PCR, while the TCRdb copy is restricted to in-frame clones and leaves out a portion. The sample has over 10,000 clones, roughly 66% seen once; the top ten hold 6.5% to 8.5%. Overlapping HIV-1 Gag 15-mer peptides at about 1 ug per peptide per mL were used. CD4+ T cells upregulating both CD40 ligand and CD69 were sorted as responding cells. The V end was cut by 0 bases, the J end by 6 bases, with 5 bases between. Looked up from germline, CDR1 is LGHNA and CDR2 is YNFKEQ. The CDR3 is 13 amino acids. With regard to this clone: Its antigen is still unknown.

Material: CD4+ T cells sorted from PBMCs after approximately 19-hour stimulation, obtained from a patient who received antiretroviral therapy. The rearrangement links TRBV4-2 to TRBJ2-2; D call uncertain. The TCR comes from an adult man with HIV who was CMV-seropositive. The CDR3 is CASSQEGSGELFF. CDR3 bases: TGTGCCAGCAGCCAAGAGGGATCCGGGGAGCTGTTTTTT.